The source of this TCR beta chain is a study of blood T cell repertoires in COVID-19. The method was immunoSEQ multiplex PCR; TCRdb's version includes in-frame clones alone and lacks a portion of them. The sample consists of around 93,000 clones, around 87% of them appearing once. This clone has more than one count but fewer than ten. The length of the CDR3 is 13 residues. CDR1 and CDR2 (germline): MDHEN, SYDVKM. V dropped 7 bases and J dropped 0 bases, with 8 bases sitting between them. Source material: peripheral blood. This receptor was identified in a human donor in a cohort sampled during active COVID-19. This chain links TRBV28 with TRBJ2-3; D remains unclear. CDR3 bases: TGTGCCAGCACTCCTCAGAGCACAGATACGCAGTATTTT. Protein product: CASTPQSTDTQYF.